This TCR beta chain was profiled in a study of blood T cell repertoires in COVID-19. In the study overall: COVID-19 samples from acute and convalescent phases originated in the United States, Italy and Spain. PBMCs, B-cell-depleted T cells, or T cells were the source of the cDNA or gDNA that made up the material.

Original handling: It was from reference gene primer amplification that nucleated cell counts were estimated. Libraries were prepared by immunoSEQ multiplex PCR; TCRdb keeps only in-frame clonotypes and omits some of them. That table is the source of V, J and clone size, and D and trimming were worked out from the DNA. The table lists approximately 6,000 clones, 86% of them singletons. The ends lost 3 bases at V and 2 bases at J; junction bases unmatched: 6. Germline assignment: CDR1 LGHDT and CDR2 YNNKEL (reference sequence). The CDR3 runs to 16 residues. The chain combines TRBV3-1 (or the pseudogene TRBV3-2) with TRBJ2-1, with TRBD2 identical over 8 bases. Specimen: peripheral blood. This TCR derives from a human donor in a cohort sampled during active COVID-19. The DNA of the CDR3 is TGTGCCAGCAGCCATATCGGGGGGGCTCCCTACAATGAGCAGTTCTTC. The encoded protein is CASSHIGGAPYNEQFF.